Following are 16 T cell receptor beta chains from one sample sequenced in a study of CD8 T cells in Susac syndrome. When the RNA was reverse transcribed, random hexamers were used with an input of about 0.5 to 1 ug. TCRdb re-called the immunoSEQ multiplex PCR reads with MiXCR, one entry per CDR3 protein. The sample shows 150,000 to 200,000 distinct CDR3 sequences, around 90% of them seen only once. The sequenced material came from CD4+ T cells from PBMCs. All receptors derive from a human donor in good health.

This chain uses TRBV20-1 with TRBJ2-2; no clear D. The V end lost 3 bases, the J end lost 5 bases, and 10 bases lay between the germline ends. The CDR3 consists of 13 residues. Per germline, CDR1 DFQATT and CDR2 SNEGSKA (reference sequence). The CDR3 loop is CSASKARTGELFF. CDR3 DNA: TGCAGTGCTAGCAAGGCGAGGACCGGGGAGCTGTTTTTT.

The rearrangement joins TRBV19 to TRBJ1-5; weak D call: TRBD1 (5 bases). CDR1 is LNHDA, CDR2 SQIVND, per germline (reference sequence). V was pared by 7 bases and J by 4 bases, with 11 bases between. This CDR3 has 13 amino acids. The CDR3 is CASTRQYNQPQHF. The CDR3 DNA reads TGTGCCAGTACCCGACAGTATAATCAGCCCCAGCATTTT.

The genes are TRBV5-1 and TRBJ1-4; 8 positions agree with TRBD1. CDR1 is SGHRS and CDR2 is YFSETQ in the germline V gene. Trimming at V came to 1 base and at J to 5 bases, leaving 4 bases not matched to a gene. CDR3 size: 15 residues. CDR3 DNA: TGCGCCAGCAGCTTGAAACAGGGGGGGAATGAAAAACTGTTTTTT. It yields the protein CASSLKQGGNEKLFF.

V is TRBV19 and J is TRBJ1-1, with TRBD1 matching 8 bases. Per germline, CDR1 LNHDA and CDR2 SQIVND (reference sequence). V was clipped by 8 bases and J by 4 bases; unmatched bases: 6. There are 13 residues in the CDR3. CDR3 coding DNA: TGTGCCAGTTTTGGACAGGGAAGCACTGAAGCTTTCTTT. Translating gives CASFGQGSTEAFF.

The chain couples TRBV7-2 to TRBJ2-7; 8 bases map to TRBD2. This CDR3 contains 16 residues. Germline CDR1 is SGHTA and CDR2 is FQGNSA. V lost 0 bases, J lost 0 bases, and 4 bases stayed unmatched. DNA of the CDR3: TGTGCCAGCAGCTTAGCACCAGCGGGGGTCTCCTACGAGCAGTACTTC. It yields the protein CASSLAPAGVSYEQYF.

This chain connects TRBV24-1 to TRBJ1-5; tentative D call: TRBD1 (5 bases). CDR1 and CDR2 from the germline V gene are KGHDR and SFDVKD. V lost 9 bases and J 3 bases, leaving 14 bases between the germline ends. The CDR3 consists of 14 residues. The chain's CDR3 is CATQGRDPNQPQHF. Here the CDR3 DNA reads TGTGCCACCCAGGGCAGGGACCCCAATCAGCCCCAGCATTTT.

The V and J genes are TRBV29-1 and TRBJ1-2; D remains ambiguous. This CDR3 comprises 13 residues. Between the trimmed V and J ends, which lost 5 bases and 7 bases, there was a span of 17 bases. Germline-derived CDR1 and CDR2 are SQVTM and ANQGSEA. Written as DNA, the CDR3 is TGCAGCGTTAGCGACCTAGACGGATTTGGCTACACCTTC. Amino acids: CSVSDLDGFGYTF. Using reference TRBV29-1 and TRBJ1-2 for the parts outside the CDR3, the full variable domain is SAVISQKPSRDICQRGTSLTIQCQVDSQVTMMFWYRQQPGQSLTLIATANQGSEATYESGFVIDKFPISRPNLTFSTLTVSNMSPEDSSIYLCSVSDLDGFGYTFGSGTRLTVV.

The count of this clonotype is one. The chain carries TRBV4-3 and TRBJ1-1; TRBD1 aligns across 10 bases. The CDR3 sequence is 17 residues long. From germline, CDR1 is LGHNA and CDR2 YSLEER. J gave up 1 base and V 0 bases, and 5 bases lay outside the gene matches. In DNA form, the CDR3 reads TGCGCCAGCAGCCAAGATCAGACAGGGGGCGAGAACACTGAAGCTTTCTTT. Translating gives CASSQDQTGGENTEAFF.

In DNA, the CDR3 is TGTGCCAGCAGCCAAGGGGTACAGGTTATCTATGGCTACACCTTC. It yields the protein CASSQGVQVIYGYTF. The rearrangement uses TRBV16 and TRBJ1-2; tentative D call: TRBD1 (5 bases). The V gene's germline CDR1 is KGHSY and CDR2 FQNENV. V dropped 2 bases and J dropped 4 bases, with 14 bases sitting between them. The CDR3 totals 15 residues.

The gene calls are TRBV5-1 and TRBJ2-2; 8 bases match TRBD1. The ends lost 4 bases at V and 1 base at J; junction bases unmatched: 3. Germline V gene data show CDR1 as SGHRS and CDR2 as YFSETQ. CDR3 length: 15 amino acids. The CDR3 nucleotides read TGCGCCAGCAGCAAAGGACAGGGGAACACCGGGGAGCTGTTTTTT. Translation: CASSKGQGNTGELFF.

This chain joins TRBV19 and TRBJ1-5; no clear D. The CDR3 contains 14 residues. Germline V lookup: CDR1 LNHDA, CDR2 SQIVND (reference sequence). V gave up 0 bases and J gave up 9 bases, with 12 bases separating them. The CDR3 region is CASSIDGALGPQHF. The CDR3 region has the DNA TGTGCCAGTAGTATAGACGGAGCCCTGGGGCCCCAGCATTTT.

The V call is TRBV6-6, the J call TRBJ1-6; 9 bases line up with TRBD1. Trimming at V came to 6 bases and at J to 7 bases, leaving 10 bases not matched to a gene. Germline assignment: CDR1 MNHNY and CDR2 SVGAGI (reference sequence). The CDR3 is made up of 16 amino acids. The CDR3 sequence: CASSRHGTGKNSPLHF. Here the CDR3 DNA reads TGTGCCAGCAGCCGACATGGGACAGGGAAGAATTCACCCCTCCACTTT.

This sequence joins TRBV6-2 or TRBV6-3 and TRBJ1-6; 7 bases map to TRBD1. Per germline, CDR1 MNHEY and CDR2 SVGEGT. The CDR3 contains 13 residues. After removal of 6 bases from V and 9 bases from J, the junction contained 5 bases not matched to a gene. DNA of the CDR3: TGTGCCAGCAGGACAGGGAAGAGTTCACCCCTCCACTTT. Protein sequence: CASRTGKSSPLHF.

The chain has TRBV19 and TRBJ2-6, with D possibly matching TRBD1 (6 bases). V was clipped by 3 bases and J by 4 bases, with 16 bases between them. This CDR3 spans 17 amino acids. Germline V gives CDR1 LNHDA, CDR2 SQIVND (reference sequence). CDR3: CASSISQGLAGANVLTF. The CDR3 DNA sequence: TGTGCCAGTAGTATTAGTCAGGGGCTAGCCGGGGCCAACGTCCTGACTTTC.

The V call is TRBV5-1, the J call TRBJ2-5; TRBD1 agrees at 11 bases. The length of the CDR3 is 14 residues. CDR1 and CDR2 (germline): SGHRS, YFSETQ. Trimming cost V 3 bases and J 5 bases; bases outside gene matches: 3. The CDR3 is CASSSGQGVETQYF. The CDR3 DNA reads TGCGCCAGCAGCTCGGGACAGGGGGTCGAGACCCAGTACTTC. The variable domain in full, completed from reference TRBV5-1 and TRBJ2-5, reads KAGVTQTPRYLIKTRGQQVTLSCSPISGHRSVSWYQQTPGQGLQFLFEYFSETQRNKGNFPGRFSGRQFSNSRSEMNVSTLELGDSALYLCASSSGQGVETQYFGPGTRLLVL.

This clonotype was recorded only once. The chain employs TRBV7-8 and TRBJ2-2, with 9 bases fitting TRBD1. CDR1 is SGHVS and CDR2 is FQNEAQ in the germline V gene. This CDR3 contains 15 residues. Trimming took 5 bases from V and 4 from J; bases not matched to a gene: 5. The CDR3 DNA follows: TGTGCCAGCAGCCAACAGGGGGCAAGCACCGGGGAGCTGTTTTTT. This sequence encodes CASSQQGASTGELFF.